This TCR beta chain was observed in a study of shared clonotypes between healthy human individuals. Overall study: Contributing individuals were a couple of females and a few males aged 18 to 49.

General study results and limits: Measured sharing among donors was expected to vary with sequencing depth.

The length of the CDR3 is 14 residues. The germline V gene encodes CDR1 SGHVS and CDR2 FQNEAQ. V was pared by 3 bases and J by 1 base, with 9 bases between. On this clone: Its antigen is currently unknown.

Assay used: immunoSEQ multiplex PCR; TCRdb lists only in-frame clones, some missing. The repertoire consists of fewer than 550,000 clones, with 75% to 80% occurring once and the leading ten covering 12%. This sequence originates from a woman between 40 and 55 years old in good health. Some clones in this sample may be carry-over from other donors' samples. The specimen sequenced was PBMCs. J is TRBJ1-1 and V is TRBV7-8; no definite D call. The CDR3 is CASSFTGQNTEAFF. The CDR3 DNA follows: TGTGCCAGCAGCTTTACCGGCCAGAACACTGAAGCTTTCTTT.